This T cell receptor (beta chain) was profiled in a study of blood T cells in healthy people across ages. With a J-beta primer mix and a sample-barcoded 5' primer, a second PCR ran about 7 to 12 cycles. MiXCR was run by TCRdb on the 5' RACE reads, yielding one entry per CDR3 protein. The table lists 2 million or so distinct CDR3 sequences, 49% of them singletons, with over 2% in the top ten. This clonotype has a handful of counts. As yet, its antigen is unknown. Total RNA extraction produced at least 5 micrograms (per sample) for the study. V lost 2 bases and J 2 bases, leaving 10 bases between the germline ends. The CDR3 contains 14 residues. Per germline, CDR1 MDHEN and CDR2 SYDVKM. Findings and caveats of the study: There was no known CMV status for donors, so expanded clonotype changes were possibly confounded. Long-lived donors had more naive CD4+ cells and higher diversity than aged donors.

The receptor comes from a middle-aged woman in good health. The V call is TRBV28, the J call TRBJ2-7; possible D gene TRBD1, 5 bases. Sequencing was carried out using blood. In DNA, the CDR3 is TGTGCCAGCAGTTTAAGGGGCAGCACCTACGAGCAGTACTTC. This gives the protein CASSLRGSTYEQYF.